This record covers a single T cell receptor (beta chain). This record belongs to a study of blood T cell repertoires in COVID-19. About the research overall: Sites in the United States, Italy and Spain provided acute and convalescent COVID-19 samples. From T cells, B-cell-depleted T cells, or PBMCs came the material, which was cDNA or gDNA.

Assay used: immunoSEQ multiplex PCR; TCRdb lists only in-frame clones, some missing. The table includes about 300,000 clones, just under 90% detected once. The V and J ends lost 0 bases and 9 bases respectively, with 9 bases between them. The germline V gene has CDR1 SGHAT and CDR2 FQNNGV. The CDR3 sequence is 13 residues long. Sequenced sample: peripheral blood. The source of this sequence is a woman aged 30 to 39 with COVID-19, enrolled during active disease. The genes are TRBV11-2 and TRBJ1-5, with D tentatively TRBD1 (5 bases). CDR3 sequence (DNA): TGTGCCAGCAGCTTAGACAGGGCCCTGCCCCAGCATTTT. It is translated as CASSLDRALPQHF. The full variable domain, rest sourced from reference TRBV11-2 and TRBJ1-5, is EAGVAQSPRYKIIEKRQSVAFWCNPISGHATLYWYQQILGQGPKLLIQFQNNGVVDDSQLPKDRFSAERLKGVDSTLKIQPAKLEDSAVYLCASSLDRALPQHFGDGTRLSIL.